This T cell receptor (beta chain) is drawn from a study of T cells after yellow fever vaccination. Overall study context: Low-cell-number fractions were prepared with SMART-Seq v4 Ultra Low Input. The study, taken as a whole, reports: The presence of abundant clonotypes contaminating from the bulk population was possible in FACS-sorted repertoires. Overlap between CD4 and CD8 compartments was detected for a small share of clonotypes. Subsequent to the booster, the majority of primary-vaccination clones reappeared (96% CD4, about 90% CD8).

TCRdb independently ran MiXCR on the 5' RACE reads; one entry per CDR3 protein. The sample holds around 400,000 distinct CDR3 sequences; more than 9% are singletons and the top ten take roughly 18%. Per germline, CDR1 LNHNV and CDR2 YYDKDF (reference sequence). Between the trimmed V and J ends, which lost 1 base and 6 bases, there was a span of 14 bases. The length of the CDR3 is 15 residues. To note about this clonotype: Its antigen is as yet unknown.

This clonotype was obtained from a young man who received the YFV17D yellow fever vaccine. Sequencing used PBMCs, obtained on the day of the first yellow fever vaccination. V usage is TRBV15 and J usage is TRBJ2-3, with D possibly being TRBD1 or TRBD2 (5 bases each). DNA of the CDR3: TGTGCCACCAGCAGAGGTGGGGGAAACTACGATACGCAGTATTTT. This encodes CATSRGGGNYDTQYF.